Each of the 9 T cell receptor beta chains below was sequenced from the same sample in a study of long-term antiretroviral therapy in people with HIV. Sequencing used immunoSEQ v3.0 at survey level. TCRdb's table, derived via immunoSEQ multiplex PCR, lists solely in-frame clones and lacks some. In the table there are about 28,000 clones, around 80% of which are singletons. Source: unsorted PBMCs, taken 1.5 years before starting antiretroviral therapy. The source of these receptors is a man aged 18 to 29 with HIV.

The chain has TRBV4-3 and TRBJ2-7; the D gene could be TRBD1 or TRBD2 (6 bases each). The germline V and J ends were trimmed by 0 bases and 9 bases, with 15 bases remaining between them. This CDR3 region has 14 residues. Germline values: CDR1 LGHNA, CDR2 YSLEER. The CDR3 coding sequence is TGCGCCAGCAGCCAAGACAGGGGAGGAAGCGGGCAGTACTTC. It codes for CASSQDRGGSGQYF.

This chain links TRBV6-5 with TRBJ2-2; D perhaps matches TRBD2 (6 bases). This CDR3 comprises 14 residues. V was pared by 6 bases and J by 7 bases, with 15 bases between. Looked up from germline, CDR1 is MNHEY and CDR2 is SVGAGI. The CDR3 nucleotides are TGTGCCAGCAGGGTGCGTCTCGGGGGCGGGGAGCTGTTTTTT. It yields the protein CASRVRLGGGELFF.

The sample holds one count of this clone. The chain links TRBV19 to TRBJ2-2, with D hard to call. Germline CDR1 reads LNHDA; CDR2 reads SQIVND (reference sequence). This CDR3 comprises 16 residues. V lost 7 bases, J lost 5 bases, and 20 bases lay in between. The CDR3 loop is CASTTGEVRGTGELFF. For the CDR3, the DNA is TGTGCCAGTACCACCGGAGAGGTGCGCGGTACCGGGGAGCTGTTTTTT. Complete variable domain (other parts from reference TRBV19 and TRBJ2-2): DGGITQSPKYLFRKEGQNVTLSCEQNLNHDAMYWYRQDPGQGLRLIYYSQIVNDFQKGDIAEGYSVSREKKESFPLTVTSAQKNPTAFYLCASTTGEVRGTGELFFGEGSRLTVL.

The chain carries TRBV19 and TRBJ2-1; 13 bases are shared with TRBD2. The CDR3 is made up of 15 amino acids. From germline, CDR1 is LNHDA and CDR2 SQIVND (reference sequence). The V gene end was trimmed by 7 bases and the J gene end by 9 bases; junction bases not matched to a gene: 9. In nucleotides, the CDR3 is TGTGCCAGTAAGGTCCAACTAGCGGGAGGGGGTGAGCAGTTCTTC. It codes for CASKVQLAGGGEQFF.

By share, this clone counts as medium-sized (0.01 to 0.1%). The chain couples TRBV2 to TRBJ2-1; 12 bases map to TRBD2. J gave up 6 bases and V 2 bases, and 5 bases lay outside the gene matches. There are 16 residues in the CDR3. The germline gives CDR1 SNHLY, CDR2 FYNNEI. The CDR3 reads CASSEYPSGGANEQFF. The CDR3 DNA is TGTGCCAGCAGTGAATACCCTAGCGGGGGGGCCAATGAGCAGTTCTTC.

The CDR3 DNA sequence: TGTGCCAGCAGTGAGAGGGGGATCGTAAAACTGTTTTTT. This gives the protein CASSERGIVKLFF. The chain links TRBV6-1 to TRBJ1-4, with a tentative D call TRBD1 (6 bases). The germline V and J ends were trimmed by 3 bases and 10 bases, with 12 bases remaining between them. Germline values: CDR1 MNHNS, CDR2 SASEGT. The CDR3 consists of 13 residues.

V usage is TRBV11-2 and J usage is TRBJ2-7; no clear D. The V gene's germline CDR1 is SGHAT and CDR2 FQNNGV. Trimming stripped 2 bases from V and 6 bases from J, with 5 bases between. The CDR3 has 11 residues. CDR3 sequence (DNA): TGTGCCAGCAGCTTAATTGCCGAGCAGTACTTC. It encodes CASSLIAEQYF.

J is TRBJ2-7 and V is TRBV19, with 8 nucleotides matching TRBD1. The CDR3 loop spans 14 amino acids. The V and J ends lost 5 bases and 3 bases, in that order; junction bases with no gene match: 6. The germline CDR1 and CDR2 sequences are LNHDA and SQIVND (reference sequence). The CDR3 bases are TGTGCCAGTAGTGGACAGGGCTACAACTACGAGCAGTACTTC. Protein: CASSGQGYNYEQYF.

The rearrangement links TRBV19 to TRBJ1-2, with 8 bases that match TRBD1. The ends lost 2 bases at V and 0 bases at J; junction bases unmatched: 5. The germline gives CDR1 LNHDA, CDR2 SQIVND (reference sequence). This CDR3 comprises 16 residues. CDR3 nucleotides: TGTGCCAGTAGTATAACGGGGACAGGAGCTAACTATGGCTACACCTTC. Residues: CASSITGTGANYGYTF.